This T cell receptor beta chain was retrieved from a study of OX40 agonist ivuxolimab in advanced cancers. Turning to the study itself: Males comprised about 84% of the group, whose mean age was about 62 years (range roughly 20 to 85). One hepatocellular carcinoma and two cutaneous melanoma patients partially responded.

Using immunoSEQ multiplex PCR, the repertoire was profiled, and TCRdb retains in-frame clones only, with some absent. The sample has tens of thousands of clones, 75% to 90% seen once; the top ten hold 10% to 14%. The CDR3 sequence is 16 residues long. Germline-derived CDR1 and CDR2 are SGHTA and FQGNSA. Trimming pared 3 bases from V and 8 bases from J, leaving 20 bases between. This sequence joins TRBV7-2 and TRBJ2-4; tentative D call: TRBD1 (6 bases). Sequences were derived from CD4+ or CD8+ T cells sorted from blood, sampled in a trial of the OX40 agonist ivuxolimab. The source is an adult with an advanced solid tumor such as melanoma, head and neck, liver or kidney cancer. CDR3 DNA sequence: TGTGCCAGCAGCTTCCGAAACACAGGGACCAAGGACATTCAGTACTTC. Translating gives CASSFRNTGTKDIQYF.